This entry features one TCR beta chain sequence. This entry comes from a study of cytomegalovirus exposure and HLA in healthy donors. The length of the CDR3 is 17 residues. Germline lookup yields CDR1 SGHRS and CDR2 YFSETQ. J gave up 3 bases and V 3 bases, and 9 bases lay outside the gene matches. Vbeta (60) and Jbeta (13) primers were used in the PCR. Repertoires were generated with immunoSEQ multiplex PCR, while TCRdb's copy carries only in-frame clones and drops some. Of fewer than 150,000 clones in the sample, roughly three quarters were seen once. Sequencing was done on a sample of PBMCs. The V gene is TRBV5-1, the J gene TRBJ2-1; the match to TRBD2 covers 10 bases. This receptor was taken from a man aged 25 to 40 in good health and CMV-seronegative. CDR3 protein: CASSSTASGSLYNEQFF. The CDR3 coding sequence is TGCGCCAGCAGCTCAACCGCTAGCGGGAGTCTCTACAATGAGCAGTTCTTC.